The 5 T cell receptor beta chains below were found in one sample sequenced in a study of T cell responses to AZD1222 COVID-19 vaccine. Method: immunoSEQ multiplex PCR; TCRdb's copy keeps in-frame clones and lacks some. This table holds about 88,000 clones, approximately 90% found once. The starting material was peripheral blood, obtained 28 days after the second AZD1222 dose. These receptors all stem from an adult who received the AZD1222 COVID-19 vaccine.

The chain links TRBV3-1 (or the pseudogene TRBV3-2) to TRBJ1-1; D ambiguous. Germline V gene lookup returns CDR1 LGHDT and CDR2 YNNKEL (reference sequence). Trimming stripped 1 base from V and 10 bases from J, with 19 bases between. The CDR3 has 15 residues. CDR3 sequence reads: CASSQGPRSGGVAFF. As DNA, the CDR3 is TGTGCCAGCAGCCAAGGGCCACGCTCGGGCGGGGTAGCTTTCTTT.

V usage is TRBV30 and J usage is TRBJ1-2, with D possibly being TRBD1 (5 bases). The CDR3 runs to 13 residues. Looked up from germline, CDR1 is GTSNPN and CDR2 is SVGIG (reference sequence). V was trimmed by 2 bases and J by 6 bases, leaving 13 bases between them. The CDR3 sequence is CAWSPGGVNGYTF. The CDR3 DNA reads as TGTGCCTGGAGTCCGGGAGGGGTCAATGGCTACACCTTC.

The rearrangement uses TRBV6-5 and TRBJ2-1, with 9 nucleotides matching TRBD2. The V segment lost 6 bases and the J segment 4 bases; nucleotides outside the gene matches: 4. Germline assignment: CDR1 MNHEY and CDR2 SVGAGI. CDR3 length equals 14 residues. CDR3 sequence reads: CASSFSGGYNEQFF. CDR3 coding DNA: TGTGCCAGCAGCTTTAGCGGGGGTTACAATGAGCAGTTCTTC.

The rearrangement links TRBV18 to TRBJ1-4; no clear D gene. The ends were cut back, 6 bases at V and 0 bases at J, with 5 bases in the middle. CDR3 length: 13 residues. Germline V gene sequence: CDR1 KGHSH, CDR2 LQKENI. CDR3 DNA: TGTGCCAGCTCGCGCTCAACTAATGAAAAACTGTTTTTT. Residues: CASSRSTNEKLFF.

This clone was observed a single time. The chain links TRBV7-2 to TRBJ2-2, with 8 bases matching TRBD1. Germline values: CDR1 SGHTA, CDR2 FQGNSA. The CDR3 runs to 15 residues. The J segment lost 3 bases and the V segment lost 5 bases, leaving 5 bases of the junction unmatched. The CDR3 sequence: CASSQRTGYTGELFF. As DNA, the CDR3 is TGTGCCAGCAGCCAACGGACAGGGTACACCGGGGAGCTGTTTTTT.